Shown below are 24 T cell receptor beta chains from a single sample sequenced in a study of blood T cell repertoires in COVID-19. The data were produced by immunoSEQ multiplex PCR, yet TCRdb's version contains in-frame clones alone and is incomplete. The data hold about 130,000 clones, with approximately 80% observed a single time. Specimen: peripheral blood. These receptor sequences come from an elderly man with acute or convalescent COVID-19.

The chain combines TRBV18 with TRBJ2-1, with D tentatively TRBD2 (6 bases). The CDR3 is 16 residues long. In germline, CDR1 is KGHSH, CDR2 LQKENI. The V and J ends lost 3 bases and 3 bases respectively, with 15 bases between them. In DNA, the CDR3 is TGTGCCAGCTCACCGTCGGCTGGCGGGAACTACAATGAGCAGTTCTTC. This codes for CASSPSAGGNYNEQFF.

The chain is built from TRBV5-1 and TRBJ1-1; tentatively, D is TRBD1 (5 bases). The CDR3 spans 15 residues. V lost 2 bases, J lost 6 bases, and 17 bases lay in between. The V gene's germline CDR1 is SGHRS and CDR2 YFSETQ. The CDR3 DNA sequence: TGCGCCAGCAGCTTTAGCTTCGGGGGGTCGGCTGAAGCTTTCTTT. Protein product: CASSFSFGGSAEAFF.

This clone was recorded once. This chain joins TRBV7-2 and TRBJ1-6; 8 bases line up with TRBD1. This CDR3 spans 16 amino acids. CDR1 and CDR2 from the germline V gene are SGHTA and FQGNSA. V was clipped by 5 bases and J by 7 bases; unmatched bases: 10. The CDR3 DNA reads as TGTGCCAGCAGCCTACAAGCAGGGGGCGGGAATTCACCCCTCCACTTT. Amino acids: CASSLQAGGGNSPLHF.

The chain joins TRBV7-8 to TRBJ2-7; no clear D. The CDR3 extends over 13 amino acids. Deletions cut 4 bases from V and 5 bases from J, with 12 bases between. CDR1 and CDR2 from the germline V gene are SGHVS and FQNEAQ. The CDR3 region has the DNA TGTGCCAGCAGCTCCTCCCCCTTTAACGAGCAGTACTTC. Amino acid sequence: CASSSSPFNEQYF.

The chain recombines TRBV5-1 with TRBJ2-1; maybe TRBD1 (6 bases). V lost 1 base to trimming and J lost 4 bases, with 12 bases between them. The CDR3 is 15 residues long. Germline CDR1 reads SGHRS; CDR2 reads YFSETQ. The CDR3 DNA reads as TGCGCCAGCAGCTTGCAGGGGCTGGGATACAATGAGCAGTTCTTC. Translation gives CASSLQGLGYNEQFF.

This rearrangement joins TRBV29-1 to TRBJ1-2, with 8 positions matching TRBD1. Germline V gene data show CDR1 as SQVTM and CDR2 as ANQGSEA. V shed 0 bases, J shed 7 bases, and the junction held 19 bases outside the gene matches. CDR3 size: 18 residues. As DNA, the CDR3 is TGCAGCGTTGAAGATCGGCGGACAGGGATGGGATTGGGGGGTGGCTACACCTTC. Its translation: CSVEDRRTGMGLGGGYTF.

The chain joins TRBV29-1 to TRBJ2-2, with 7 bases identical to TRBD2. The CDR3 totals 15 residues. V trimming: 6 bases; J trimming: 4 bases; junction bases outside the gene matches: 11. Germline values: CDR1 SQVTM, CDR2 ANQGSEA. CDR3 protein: CSVARTGGGTGELFF. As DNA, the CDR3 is TGCAGCGTGGCCCGGACGGGGGGAGGCACCGGGGAGCTGTTTTTT.

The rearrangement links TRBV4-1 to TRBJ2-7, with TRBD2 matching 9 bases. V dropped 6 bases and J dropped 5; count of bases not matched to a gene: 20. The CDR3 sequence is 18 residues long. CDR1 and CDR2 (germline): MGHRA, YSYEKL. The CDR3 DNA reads TGCGCCAGCAGGAAAGGAGGAGCGGGGGGCCCAGCAAGAGACGAGCAGTACTTC. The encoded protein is CASRKGGAGGPARDEQYF.

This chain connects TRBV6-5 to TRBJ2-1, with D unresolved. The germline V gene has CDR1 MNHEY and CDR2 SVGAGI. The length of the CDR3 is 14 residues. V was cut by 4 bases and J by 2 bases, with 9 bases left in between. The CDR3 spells CASSFLRAYNEQFF. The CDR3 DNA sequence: TGTGCCAGCAGTTTCCTACGGGCCTACAATGAGCAGTTCTTC.

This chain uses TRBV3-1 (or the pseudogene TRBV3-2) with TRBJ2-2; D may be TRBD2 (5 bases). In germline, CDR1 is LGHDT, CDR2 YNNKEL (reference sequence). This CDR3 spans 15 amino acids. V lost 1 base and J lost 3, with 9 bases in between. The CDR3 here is CASSQASRDTGELFF. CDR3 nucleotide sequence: TGTGCCAGCAGCCAAGCTAGCAGAGACACCGGGGAGCTGTTTTTT.

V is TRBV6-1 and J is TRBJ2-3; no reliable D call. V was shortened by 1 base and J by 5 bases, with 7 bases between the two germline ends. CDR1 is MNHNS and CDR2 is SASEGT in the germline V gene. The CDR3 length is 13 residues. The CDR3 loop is CASSEGTGDTQYF. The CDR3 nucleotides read TGTGCCAGCAGTGAAGGTACGGGAGATACGCAGTATTTT.

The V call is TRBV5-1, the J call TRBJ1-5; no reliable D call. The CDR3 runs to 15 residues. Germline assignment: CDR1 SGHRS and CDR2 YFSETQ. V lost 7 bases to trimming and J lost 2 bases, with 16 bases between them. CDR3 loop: CASRSGPEGNQPQHF. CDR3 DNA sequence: TGCGCCAGCCGATCGGGTCCTGAGGGCAATCAGCCCCAGCATTTT.

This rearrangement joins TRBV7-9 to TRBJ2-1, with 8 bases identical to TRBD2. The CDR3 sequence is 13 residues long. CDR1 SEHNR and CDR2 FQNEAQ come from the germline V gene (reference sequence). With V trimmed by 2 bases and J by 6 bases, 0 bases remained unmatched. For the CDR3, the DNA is TGTGCCAGCAGCTTACGGGGGGGCAATGAGCAGTTCTTC. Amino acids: CASSLRGGNEQFF.

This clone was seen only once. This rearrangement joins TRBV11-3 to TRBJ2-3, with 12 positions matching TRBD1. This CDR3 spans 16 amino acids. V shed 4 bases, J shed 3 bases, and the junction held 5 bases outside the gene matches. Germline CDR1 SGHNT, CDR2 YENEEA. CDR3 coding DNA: TGTGCCAGCAGCTCCGGGACAGGGGGCAGAACAGATACGCAGTATTTT. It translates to CASSSGTGGRTDTQYF.

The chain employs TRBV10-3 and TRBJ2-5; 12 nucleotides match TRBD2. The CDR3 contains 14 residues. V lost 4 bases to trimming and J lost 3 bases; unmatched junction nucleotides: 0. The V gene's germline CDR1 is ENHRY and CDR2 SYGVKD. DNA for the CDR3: TGTGCCATCAGTGGACTAGCGGGGGAAGAGACCCAGTACTTC. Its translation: CAISGLAGEETQYF.

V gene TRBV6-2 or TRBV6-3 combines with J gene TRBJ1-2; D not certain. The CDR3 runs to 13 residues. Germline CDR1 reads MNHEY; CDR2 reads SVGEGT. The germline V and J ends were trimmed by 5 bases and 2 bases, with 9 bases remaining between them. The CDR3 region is CASSEIENYGYTF. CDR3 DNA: TGTGCCAGCAGTGAGATAGAGAACTATGGCTACACCTTC.

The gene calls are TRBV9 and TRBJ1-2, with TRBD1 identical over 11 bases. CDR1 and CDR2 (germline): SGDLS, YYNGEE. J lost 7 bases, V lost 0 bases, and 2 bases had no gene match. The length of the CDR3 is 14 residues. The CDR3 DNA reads TGTGCCAGCAGCGTAGGGGACAGGGGGTCTGGCTACACCTTC. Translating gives CASSVGDRGSGYTF.

CDR3 amino acids: CASSLADRGGKAKDTIYF. The CDR3 DNA follows: TGTGCCAGCAGCCTGGCAGACAGGGGGGGAAAGGCAAAGGACACCATATATTTT. The chain recombines TRBV4-2 with TRBJ1-3, with TRBD1 matching over 9 bases. The CDR3 loop spans 18 amino acids. Germline V gene data show CDR1 as LGHNA and CDR2 as YNFKEQ. The V and J ends lost 4 bases and 8 bases, in that order; junction bases with no gene match: 18.

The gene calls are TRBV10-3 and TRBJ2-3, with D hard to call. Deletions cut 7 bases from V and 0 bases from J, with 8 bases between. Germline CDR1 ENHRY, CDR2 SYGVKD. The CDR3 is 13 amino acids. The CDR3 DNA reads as TGTGCCATCAATAACGGTAGCACAGATACGCAGTATTTT. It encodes CAINNGSTDTQYF.

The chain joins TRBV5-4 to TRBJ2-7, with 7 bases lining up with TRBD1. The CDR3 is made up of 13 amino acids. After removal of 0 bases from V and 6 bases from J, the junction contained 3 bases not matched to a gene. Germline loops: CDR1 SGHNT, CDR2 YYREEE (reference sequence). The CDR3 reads CASSLADRAEQYF. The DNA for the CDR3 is TGTGCCAGCAGCTTGGCCGACAGGGCCGAGCAGTACTTC.

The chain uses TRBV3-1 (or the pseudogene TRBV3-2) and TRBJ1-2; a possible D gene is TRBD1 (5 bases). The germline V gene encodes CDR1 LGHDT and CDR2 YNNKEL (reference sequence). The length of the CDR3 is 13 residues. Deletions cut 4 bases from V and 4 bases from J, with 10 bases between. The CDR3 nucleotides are TGTGCCAGCAGCCTTCTCGACAGCTATGGCTACACCTTC. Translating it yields CASSLLDSYGYTF.

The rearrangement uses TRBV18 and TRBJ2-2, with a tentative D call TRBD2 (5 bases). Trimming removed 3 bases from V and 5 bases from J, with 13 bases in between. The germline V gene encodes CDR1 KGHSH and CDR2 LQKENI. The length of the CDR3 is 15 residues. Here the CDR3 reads CASSPRDSGTGELFF. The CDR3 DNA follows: TGTGCCAGCTCACCTAGAGATTCGGGGACCGGGGAGCTGTTTTTT.

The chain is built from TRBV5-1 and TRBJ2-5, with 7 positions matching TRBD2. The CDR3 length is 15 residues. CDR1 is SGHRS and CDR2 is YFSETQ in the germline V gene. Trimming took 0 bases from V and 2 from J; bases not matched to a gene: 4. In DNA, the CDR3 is TGCGCCAGCAGCTTGGCCCTTAGCGGGCAAGAGACCCAGTACTTC. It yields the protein CASSLALSGQETQYF.

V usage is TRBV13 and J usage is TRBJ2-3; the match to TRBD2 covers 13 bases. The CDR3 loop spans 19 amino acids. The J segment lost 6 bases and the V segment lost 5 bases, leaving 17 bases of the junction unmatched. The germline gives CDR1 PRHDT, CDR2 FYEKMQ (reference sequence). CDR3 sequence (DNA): TGTGCCAGCAGCCCCATCCGGTTCGGGACTAGCGGGGTAGATGATACGCAGTATTTT. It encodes CASSPIRFGTSGVDDTQYF.